This is a list of T cell receptor beta chains from one sample in a study of blood T cell repertoires in COVID-19. Libraries were prepared by immunoSEQ multiplex PCR; TCRdb keeps only in-frame clonotypes and omits some of them. The sample shows a few hundred thousand clones, more than 75% of them seen only once. Input material: PBMCs or T cells enriched from blood (not recorded which). The receptor source for this set is a young woman who had recovered from COVID-19. CDR3s include the opening cysteine and the closing phenylalanine or tryptophan. Fields, in order: CDR3 length, J gene, D gene, V gene, clone size, CDR3 DNA, CDR3 protein. The D gene is left open where the match is weak. Expanded clones get a size class; other rows say once, few or many, or leave the size out.

19	TRBJ1-1	.	TRBV9	.	TGTGCCAGCAGCGTAGATCTCGGTTCAGGGGCGGGGGTGAACACTGAAGCTTTCTTT	CASSVDLGSGAGVNTEAFF
14	TRBJ2-7	TRBD1	TRBV27	once	TGTGCCAGCAGTTTATCGACAGGGACCTACGAGCAGTACTTC	CASSLSTGTYEQYF
22	TRBJ1-6	.	TRBV7-7	.	TGTGCCAGCAGCTTATATCTGTGGGGCTGGGCAGGGGAAGTCTCCTATAATTCACCCCTCCACTTT	CASSLYLWGWAGEVSYNSPLHF
15	TRBJ2-1	TRBD2	TRBV6-2/TRBV6-3	few	TGTGCCAGCAGTCCCGTGACTAGCGGGAGAGGTGAACAGTTCTTC	CASSPVTSGRGEQFF
15	TRBJ2-7	TRBD2	TRBV9	.	TGTGCCAGCAGCCCTAGCGGGAGTTGGGCCTACGAGCAGTACTTC	CASSPSGSWAYEQYF
14	TRBJ1-1	TRBD1	TRBV5-4	.	TGTGCCAGCGGGACAGGAGTCCCGAACACTGAAGCTTTCTTT	CASGTGVPNTEAFF
16	TRBJ2-5	.	TRBV24-1	.	TGTGCCACCAGTGATTCGGGCAGGGGGGCCCAAGAGACCCAGTACTTC	CATSDSGRGAQETQYF
13	TRBJ2-1	.	TRBV6-1	.	TGTGCCAGCAGTGAAGTTCCGAGCAATGAGCAGTTCTTC	CASSEVPSNEQFF
13	TRBJ1-1	.	TRBV19	.	TGTGCCAGTAGCCCGATCCCGGGGACTGAAGCTTTCTTT	CASSPIPGTEAFF
13	TRBJ2-1	.	TRBV5-1	.	TGCGCCAGCAGCCCTCCCGGACATCATGAGCAGTTCTTC	CASSPPGHHEQFF
13	TRBJ1-5	.	TRBV6-2/TRBV6-3	.	TGTGCCAGCAGCGATTCGGGAAGGCAGCCCCAGCATTTT	CASSDSGRQPQHF
15	TRBJ2-5	.	TRBV3-1/TRBV3-2	.	TGTGCCAGCAGCCAAGAGGAGGGTCCTGGGGAGACCCAGTACTTC	CASSQEEGPGETQYF
18	TRBJ2-3	TRBD2	TRBV30	.	TGTGCCTGGAGTGTATCACTTCTAGCGGGCACTAGCACAGATACGCAGTATTTT	CAWSVSLLAGTSTDTQYF
12	TRBJ1-1	.	TRBV5-6	.	TGTGCCAGCAGCTTTCAAAACACTGAAGCTTTCTTT	CASSFQNTEAFF
13	TRBJ1-1	.	TRBV18	.	TGTGCCAGCTCACTGGCTCAGAACACTGAAGCTTTCTTT	CASSLAQNTEAFF
15	TRBJ1-4	.	TRBV7-9	.	TGTGCCAGCAGCTTAGGTAGACCCAGCGGAGGAAAACTGTTTTTT	CASSLGRPSGGKLFF
12	TRBJ1-1	.	TRBV7-9	.	TGTGCCAGCAGCGCGGATTCAGGGGAAGCTTTCTTT	CASSADSGEAFF
14	TRBJ1-4	.	TRBV7-6	.	TGTGCCAGCAGCCGCGGGCCGGATAATGAAAAACTGTTTTTT	CASSRGPDNEKLFF